Listed here are 15 T cell receptor beta chains from one sample, sequenced in a study of patients and donors after allogeneic stem cell transplantation. MiXCR, run by TCRdb on the RT-PCR reads, gives a single entry per CDR3 protein. Of 800,000 to 1,000,000 distinct CDR3 sequences listed, more than 15% were seen once; the top ten hold 6%. Sequencing was performed on blood, either unsorted or a sorted T cell fraction (not recorded which). Source of these receptors: a human donor who was either an allogeneic HSCT recipient or a stem cell or donor lymphocyte infusion donor (not recorded which). It is not recorded whose cells these are; they may come from a transplant donor.

The table lists this clonotype with many counts. The gene calls are TRBV15 and TRBJ1-5, with no clear D. This CDR3 has 16 amino acids. The V and J ends lost 1 base and 1 base respectively, with 11 bases between them. The germline V gene has CDR1 LNHNV and CDR2 YYDKDF (reference sequence). CDR3 sequence reads: CATSRVVEASNQPQHF. CDR3 bases: TGTGCCACCAGCAGAGTGGTGGAGGCGAGCAATCAGCCCCAGCATTTT.

The rearrangement links TRBV20-1 to TRBJ2-5; D not resolved. V was trimmed by 4 bases and J by 1 base, leaving 10 bases between them. The CDR3 extends over 13 amino acids. Looked up from germline, CDR1 is DFQATT and CDR2 is SNEGSKA (reference sequence). The CDR3 is CSAIFSLQETQYF. CDR3 in DNA: TGCAGTGCTATCTTCTCCCTCCAAGAGACCCAGTACTTC.

This rearrangement joins TRBV7-9 to TRBJ2-7; D unresolved. This CDR3 region has 12 residues. CDR1 is SEHNR and CDR2 is FQNEAQ in the germline V gene (reference sequence). Trimming left V 5 bases short and J 6 bases short, with 11 bases between. Here the CDR3 DNA reads TGTGCCAGCAGCGCCTCCGAGAGCGAGCAGTACTTC. Translating it yields CASSASESEQYF.

This clonotype was counted only a few times. The J gene is TRBJ2-1, the V gene TRBV20-1; TRBD2 agrees at 11 bases. Per the germline V gene, CDR1 is DFQATT and CDR2 is SNEGSKA (reference sequence). V shed 2 bases and J 15 bases; nucleotides not matched to a gene: 6. CDR3 length equals 12 residues. The CDR3 DNA reads as TGCAGTGCTAGAAAACTAGCGGGAGAGGGGTTCTTC. Its protein product is CSARKLAGEGFF.

The chain is built from TRBV7-6 and TRBJ1-1; TRBD1 aligns across 7 bases. The V and J ends lost 4 bases and 0 bases, in that order; junction bases with no gene match: 8. The CDR3 contains 16 residues. The germline gives CDR1 SGHVS, CDR2 FNYEAQ. CDR3 nucleotide sequence: TGTGCCAGCAGCTCTCCTACAGGGGCCCTGAACACTGAAGCTTTCTTT. It encodes CASSSPTGALNTEAFF. The entire variable domain, with the rest obtained from reference TRBV7-6 and TRBJ1-1, is as follows: GAGVSQSPRYKVTKRGQDVALRCDPISGHVSLYWYRQALGQGPEFLTYFNYEAQQDKSGLPNDRFSAERPEGSISTLTIQRTEQRDSAMYRCASSSPTGALNTEAFFGQGTRLTVV.

The genes are TRBV20-1 and TRBJ2-7, with D maybe TRBD1 (6 bases). The germline V gene encodes CDR1 DFQATT and CDR2 SNEGSKA (reference sequence). This CDR3 has 13 residues. V was clipped by 2 bases and J by 3 bases, with 11 bases between them. CDR3: CSARRTVDYEQYF. CDR3 in DNA: TGCAGTGCTAGACGGACAGTGGACTACGAGCAGTACTTC.

This clonotype was observed a handful of times. The V gene is TRBV4-2, the J gene TRBJ2-3, with 7 bases that match TRBD2. The CDR3 contains 15 residues. The J segment lost 2 bases and the V segment lost 10 bases, leaving 12 bases of the junction unmatched. CDR1 and CDR2 (germline): LGHNA, YNFKEQ. CDR3 amino acids: CATILRGVTTDTQYF. CDR3 nucleotides: TGTGCCACGATCCTTCGGGGGGTCACCACAGATACGCAGTATTTT.

This clonotype was seen a handful of times. V and J are TRBV20-1 and TRBJ2-2; possible D gene TRBD1, 5 bases. V dropped 5 bases and J dropped 3 bases, with 19 bases sitting between them. The germline CDR1 and CDR2 sequences are DFQATT and SNEGSKA (reference sequence). The CDR3 loop spans 16 amino acids. In nucleotides, the CDR3 is TGCAGTGCTCGCCGCCGGGCAGGGTGGGACACCGGGGAGCTGTTTTTT. It specifies CSARRRAGWDTGELFF.

This chain joins TRBV4-3 and TRBJ1-1; 8 positions agree with TRBD1. The CDR3 is 15 residues long. V lost 0 bases to trimming and J lost 7 bases; unmatched junction nucleotides: 7. From germline, CDR1 is LGHNA and CDR2 YSLEER. The CDR3 sequence is CASSQEGTGGGEAFF. In nucleotides, the CDR3 is TGCGCCAGCAGCCAAGAGGGAACAGGGGGTGGTGAAGCTTTCTTT.

This clonotype was detected once. The V and J genes are TRBV19 and TRBJ1-3; D is unresolved. The germline V and J ends were trimmed by 3 bases and 7 bases, with 7 bases remaining between them. Germline V gene sequence: CDR1 LNHDA, CDR2 SQIVND (reference sequence). The CDR3 has 12 residues. CDR3 amino acids: CASSIIANTIYF. DNA for the CDR3: TGTGCCAGTAGTATCATCGCGAACACCATATATTTT.

Written as DNA, the CDR3 is TGTGCCAGCAGCCCCCTTGCTAGCGACAACACCGGGGAGCTGTTTTTT. Its translation is CASSPLASDNTGELFF. The rearrangement joins TRBV7-3 to TRBJ2-2; the D gene is possibly TRBD2 (6 bases). CDR1 and CDR2 (germline): SGHTA, FQGTGA. The CDR3 has 16 amino acids. V lost 5 bases and J 2 bases, leaving 15 bases between the germline ends.

This chain uses TRBV6-1 with TRBJ2-1; 8 nucleotides agree with TRBD1. The junction had 9 bases not matched to a gene; V was cut back by 7 bases and J by 1 base. Germline loops: CDR1 MNHNS, CDR2 SASEGT. The CDR3 is 16 amino acids. The CDR3 here is CASTLTGAASYNEQFF. The DNA of the CDR3 is TGTGCCAGCACTCTGACAGGGGCAGCGTCCTACAATGAGCAGTTCTTC.

This clonotype showed up just a few times. The genes are TRBV10-3 and TRBJ2-1, with D tentatively TRBD2 (6 bases). The CDR3 runs to 14 residues. The germline gives CDR1 ENHRY, CDR2 SYGVKD. The V and J ends lost 10 bases and 6 bases respectively, with 19 bases between them. CDR3 region: CASGVYRGSNEQFF. The CDR3 DNA is TGTGCCAGCGGGGTCTACCGGGGGAGCAATGAGCAGTTCTTC.

This clonotype showed up just a few times. The chain couples TRBV28 to TRBJ1-3; D is unresolved. Trimming shortened V by 4 bases and J by 0 bases, and 13 bases separated the two germline ends. CDR3 length: 16 residues. Germline V CDR1 and CDR2: MDHEN, SYDVKM. The CDR3 coding sequence is TGTGCCAGCAGTTCCCCCGGACGGAGCTCTGGAAACACCATATATTTT. It translates to CASSSPGRSSGNTIYF.

V is TRBV20-1 and J is TRBJ1-2; the D gene is possibly TRBD1 (6 bases). Germline V gene data show CDR1 as DFQATT and CDR2 as SNEGSKA (reference sequence). The CDR3 spans 12 residues. Deletions cut 6 bases from V and 4 bases from J, with 12 bases between. The CDR3 is CSARGQTYGYTF. In DNA, the CDR3 is TGCAGTGCCCGAGGACAGACCTATGGCTACACCTTC.